This T cell receptor beta chain is drawn from a study of shared clonotypes between healthy human individuals (dated by TCRdb to about 2020). About the investigation overall: The cohort comprised two women and three men aged 18 to 49 years. Per donor, three plates each were used for CD4 naive and CD4 memory, two for CD8 naive, and one for CD8 memory. The study deeply sequenced blood TCR repertoires of five healthy adults to estimate repertoire size and the extent of clonotype sharing between individuals. Libraries were prepared and TCR repertoires were sequenced by different laboratories using diverse techniques, in order to increase sequencing depth and limit assay-specific biases. Each donor's leukapheresis produced roughly between about 0.9 and 9.5 billion PBMCs. The research as a whole found: Pairwise subsampling led to the expectation that sequencing depth would affect the degree of clonotype sharing among donors. Estimated clonotype richness was generally larger for naive than for memory subsets. About 5% of naive CD4, 3.5% of naive CD8, about 2.1% of memory CD4, and 0.35% to 0.5% of memory CD8 clonotypes were shared across a few donors. Because the study included a small number of donors, the genetic and exposure-history diversity represented was limited. Rarefaction of sorted-subset datasets indicated incomplete sequencing despite the large sequencing depth. Sampling was restricted to blood, and TCR repertoires in tissue are likely to differ from TCR repertoires in blood. Clonotypes shared by all four sorted-subset donors showed higher generation probabilities than non-shared clonotypes.

TCR CDR3 regions were amplified from genomic DNA by multiplex PCR using the deep immunoSEQ assay. Extracted genomic DNA from each cell subset was distributed evenly across all wells of several immunoSEQ 96-well plates, and each plate was treated as a replicate. For sorted subsets, around 0.2 ug genomic DNA, equal to tens of thousands of T cell genomes, was loaded into each replicate PCR. Purified libraries were quantified with a Qubit 3.0 fluorometer, sized on a Bioanalyzer 2100, and re-quantified with the KAPA Library Quantification kit. Every immunoSEQ 96-well plate was sequenced on a separate single-read 150-cycle Illumina NextSeq 550 flow cell. The original pipeline was this. Because the immunoSEQ output held only junctional sequences and lacked quality scores, the filtering could not match the filtering applied to full-length reads. To assign V/J genes and CDR3, sequences were annotated against IMGT germline references using PyIR, a Python wrapper for IgBLAST v1.9. Reads were filtered out if the reads had weak V/J assignments (E-value above 1e-6), no CDR3, stop codons, out-of-frame junctions, or ambiguous translated residues. V3J clonotypes were defined as sequences sharing the same inferred V gene, J gene, and CDR3 amino acid sequence. Percentage overlap between repertoires was calculated by dividing the number of shared unique clonotypes by the size of the smaller repertoire. Repertoire richness was assessed with RTK rarefaction, the Chao1 estimator, and Recon v2.1 estimates of unobserved clonotypes. Generation probabilities for all TCRbeta clonotypes obtained by the gDNA method from a handful of donors were computed using OLGA. Sourced from immuneACCESS, this table was stored by TCRdb with only in-frame sequences that have V and J called. A share of the clones is absent; for the studies checked, an unresolved V gene accounts for under half, and the remainder has no known explanation. The DNA was the basis for D and trimming; V, J and clone size are from that table. This sample lists roughly 2,000,000 clones; roughly 95% were detected once. The top ten clones comprise 0.95% to 1.5% of the sample.

CD8 naive samples consisted of CD45RO-negative cells that were positively selected for CCR7, yielding a CD45RA+CCR7+ population without TemRA cells. Donors were healthy HIV-negative adults with no recently reported acute infections or vaccinations. Every donor was a Caucasian adult living in Nashville, Tennessee, USA. Blood was collected by leukapheresis, and PBMCs were isolated by Ficoll-Histopaque density gradient centrifugation and then cryopreserved in liquid nitrogen vapor phase. Analytical flow cytometry was used to check the purity and quantity of each magnetically sorted T cell population. Genomic DNA was isolated from every sorted fraction and measured by UV absorbance on a Nanodrop 2000c. As to this clone: Its antigen is unknown. No base quality values were provided; no much bigger clone lies one nucleotide off.

This TCR derives from a man aged 18 to 30 in good health. The sample comprised naive CD8+ T cells sorted from blood. Interpreted using the paper, the cell subset or site label stands for: CD45RA+CCR7+.

In nucleotides, the sequence is TGCGCCAGCAAAGTGGGACTAGCGGGGCATAGCTCCTACGAGCAGTACTTC. It codes for CASKVGLAGHSSYEQYF. This receptor chain uses TRBV5-1 and TRBJ2-7; the central 13 bases match TRBD2. V is pruned by 6 bases and J by 0 bases, leaving 9 bases of the junction without a gene match. The germline V gene gives CDR1 as SGHRS and CDR2 as YFSETQ. The CDR3 runs 17 residues from the cysteine to the phenylalanine. Kept here is only the CDR3 DNA, which spans 51 bases and is read in frame from base 1.